The rows below give T cell receptor beta chains drawn from one sample of a study of cytomegalovirus exposure and HLA in healthy donors. TCRdb keeps only in-frame clones here, not all; method: immunoSEQ multiplex PCR. The sample data list 40,000 to 45,000 clones. Sequenced sample: PBMCs. Source of these receptors: a man aged 25 to 40 in good health and CMV-seronegative. CDR3s include the opening cysteine and the closing phenylalanine or tryptophan. The D gene is left open where the match is weak. Not all rows give a size; the values are once, few, many and, for expanded clones, a class.

D	V	J	size	DNA	CDR3
TRBD2	TRBV5-4	TRBJ2-1	NA	TGTGCCAGCAGGGGGAGCGGGGGTAACAATGAGCAGTTCTTC	CASRGSGGNNEQFF
NA	TRBV7-9	TRBJ1-1	NA	TGTGCCAGCAGCTTAGTATTGAACACTGAAGCTTTCTTT	CASSLVLNTEAFF
NA	TRBV14	TRBJ1-2	NA	TGTGCCAGCAGCCAAACAGGGATAAATTTTAACTATGGCTACACCTTC	CASSQTGINFNYGYTF
TRBD1	TRBV30	TRBJ1-5	NA	TGTGCCTGGAGTACAGGACAGGGAAATAGCAATCAGCCCCAGCATTTT	CAWSTGQGNSNQPQHF
NA	TRBV7-6	TRBJ2-7	NA	TGTGCCAGCAGCTTAAATCCAGGGGTCCACGAGCAGTACTTC	CASSLNPGVHEQYF
TRBD1	TRBV5-1	TRBJ2-7	NA	TGCGCCAGCAGCTTACGGGACAGCTACGAGCAGTACTTC	CASSLRDSYEQYF
NA	TRBV6-1	TRBJ1-5	NA	TGTGCCAGCAGTGAATTCAGTCGGGTCAGGGCGGGCAATCAGCCCCAGCATTTT	CASSEFSRVRAGNQPQHF
TRBD1	TRBV5-8	TRBJ2-5	NA	TGTGCCAGCAGCCAAGGGGTGGGACAGGTGGGCGAGACCCAGTACTTC	CASSQGVGQVGETQYF
TRBD1	TRBV11-3	TRBJ2-4	NA	TGTGCCAGCAGCCACGGGACAGGGACGAACATTCAGTACTTC	CASSHGTGTNIQYF
TRBD1	TRBV7-8	TRBJ1-2	NA	TGTGCCAGCATAGGCGGACAGGGGGTATCAGGCGGCTACACCTTC	CASIGGQGVSGGYTF
NA	TRBV6-6	TRBJ1-1	NA	TGTGCCAGCAGTTACGCACTGAGGTTGAACACTGAAGCTTTCTTT	CASSYALRLNTEAFF
NA	TRBV14	TRBJ1-2	NA	TGTGCCAGCAGTTCATTTTCAGGAAACGCTAACTATGGCTACACCTTC	CASSSFSGNANYGYTF
NA	TRBV11-2	TRBJ2-1	NA	TGTGCCAGCAGCTTAATTCGGTACCTTTACAATGAGCAGTTCTTC	CASSLIRYLYNEQFF
NA	TRBV7-2	TRBJ1-5	NA	TGTGCCAGCAGCTTAGCTTGGGCGGGTCAGCCCCAGCATTTT	CASSLAWAGQPQHF
NA	TRBV25-1	TRBJ2-7	NA	TGTGCCAGCAGTGAGGCCGACTACGAGCAGTACTTC	CASSEADYEQYF
NA	TRBV9	TRBJ1-1	NA	TGTGCCAGCAGCGAGGGGCGCTTTGGTACTGAAGCTTTCTTT	CASSEGRFGTEAFF
NA	TRBV29-1	TRBJ1-5	NA	TGCAGCGTTGCCCCCGGGGGTAGCAATCAGCCCCAGCATTTT	CSVAPGGSNQPQHF
TRBD1	TRBV5-6	TRBJ2-7	NA	TGTGCCAGCAGCTTGGGGGGGACAGGGTTAGGGGAGCAGTACTTC	CASSLGGTGLGEQYF
NA	TRBV5-1	TRBJ1-5	NA	TGCGCCAGCAGCTTGGAGTCGCGGGAGGGCCAGCCCCAGCATTTT	CASSLESREGQPQHF
TRBD1	TRBV4-1	TRBJ1-1	NA	TGCGCCAGCAGCCAAGAAGGCAGGGGGCGGACTGAAGCTTTCTTT	CASSQEGRGRTEAFF
TRBD2	TRBV19	TRBJ2-3	NA	TGTGCCAGTAGTCCTCCCCCGGGACTAGCGGGGGGGCCAGATACGCAGTATTTT	CASSPPPGLAGGPDTQYF
NA	TRBV28	TRBJ2-7	NA	TGTGCCAGCAGCCTTCCCCCGAGCGGGTTGTACTACGAGCAGTACTTC	CASSLPPSGLYYEQYF
TRBD1	TRBV2	TRBJ1-1	NA	TGTGCCAGCAGTCAACGTACCGGGACAGGGCGGCCTGAAGCTTTCTTT	CASSQRTGTGRPEAFF
NA	TRBV7-9	TRBJ1-1	NA	TGTGCCAGCAGCTTAAAAAGGGGAAGGTTTTCGGCTTTCTTT	CASSLKRGRFSAFF
NA	TRBV5-4	TRBJ1-1	NA	TGTGCCAGCAGCGAACTTCAGGTGGGCACTGAAGCTTTCTTT	CASSELQVGTEAFF
NA	TRBV5-6	TRBJ2-2	NA	TGTGCCAGCAGCTTTCCCTCCCGAGCCTACACCGGGGAGCTGTTTTTT	CASSFPSRAYTGELFF
NA	TRBV5-8	TRBJ1-4	NA	TGTGCCAGCAGCTTGAGGGACCGGGGAGGAAAACTGTTTTTT	CASSLRDRGGKLFF
NA	TRBV5-1	TRBJ1-1	NA	TGCGCCAGCAGCCCGAACGTGGGGCAGACAGGCGGCACTGAAGCTTTCTTT	CASSPNVGQTGGTEAFF
TRBD1	TRBV10-2	TRBJ2-5	NA	TGCGCCAGCAGTGAGTGGGGACAGAAAGAGACCCAGTACTTC	CASSEWGQKETQYF
NA	TRBV7-9	TRBJ2-2	NA	TGTGCCAGCAGCCCCCCAGGCTGGCAGAACACCGGGGAGCTGTTTTTT	CASSPPGWQNTGELFF
TRBD1	TRBV30	TRBJ1-5	NA	TGTGCCTGGAGTGAGGGACAGGGGGATCAGCACCAGCATTTT	CAWSEGQGDQHQHF
TRBD1	TRBV4-2	TRBJ1-5	NA	TGTGCCAGCAGCCAAGGGGGCACGGGACAGGGAAAAGGTCAGCCCCAGCATTTT	CASSQGGTGQGKGQPQHF
TRBD1	TRBV6-1	TRBJ1-1	NA	TGTGCCAGCAGTGAAGCCGTATCGTTCAGGGGGATGAACACTGAAGCTTTCTTT	CASSEAVSFRGMNTEAFF
TRBD1	TRBV4-3	TRBJ2-7	NA	TGCGCCAGCAGCCAAGCCGGGACAGGGGAATACGGGCAGTACTTC	CASSQAGTGEYGQYF
NA	TRBV5-1	TRBJ1-3	NA	TGCGCCAGCAGCTTGGGAGGGAACTCTGGAAACACCATATATTTT	CASSLGGNSGNTIYF
NA	TRBV15	TRBJ1-6	NA	TGTGCCACCAGCAGAGATCCCAGCGGGAATTCACCCCTCCACTTT	CATSRDPSGNSPLHF
NA	TRBV5-1	TRBJ2-7	large	TGCGCCAGCAGCTTCTCTAGAACAACCGAGCAGTACTTC	CASSFSRTTEQYF
TRBD1	TRBV29-1	TRBJ1-1	NA	TGCAGCGTTTCCGGGACAGGGGCTGAAGCTTTCTTT	CSVSGTGAEAFF